Here is one T cell receptor beta chain with its context. The sample is drawn from a study of shared T cell receptors in the human thymus. Germline V gives CDR1 MNHNS, CDR2 SASEGT. Trimming removed 2 bases from V and 2 bases from J, with 17 bases in between. This CDR3 has 17 amino acids. The data were produced by immunoSEQ multiplex PCR, yet TCRdb's version contains in-frame clones alone and is incomplete. The table lists around 730,000 clones, roughly 85% of them singletons. The data were also submitted as part of a second study, on human thymus T cells. That report adds: Across thymic and blood repertoires, the usage of V and J genes appeared to be biased. Related reports documented highly overlapping thymic repertoires among unrelated individuals.

The chain employs TRBV6-1 and TRBJ2-3, with a weak D call TRBD1 (6 bases). The sequence came from a girl under two years old with a congenital heart defect. The sequenced sample was thymocytes. CDR3 nucleotides: TGTGCCAGCAGTGAACTCTACGACAGGAGGTTCACAGATACGCAGTATTTT. Protein sequence: CASSELYDRRFTDTQYF.